Listed here are 17 T cell receptor beta chains from one sample, sequenced in a study of blood T cell repertoires in COVID-19. Only in-frame clones appear in the TCRdb table, and some are missing; sequencing was by immunoSEQ multiplex PCR. The data contain roughly 150,000 clones, 80% to 85% of them singletons. Material for sequencing was PBMCs or T cells enriched from blood (not recorded which). The receptors derive from a woman in her 50s who had recovered from COVID-19.

This clone was recorded a few times. The chain carries TRBV2 and TRBJ1-2, with TRBD1 matching over 7 bases. V lost 6 bases, J lost 4 bases, and 11 bases stayed unmatched. Germline V gives CDR1 SNHLY, CDR2 FYNNEI. The CDR3 is 15 amino acids. The CDR3 DNA reads as TGTGCCAGCAGGGAGACAGGGACCGACCCCTATGGCTACACCTTC. This gives the protein CASRETGTDPYGYTF.

This chain links TRBV12-3 or TRBV12-4 with TRBJ1-2; D is unresolved. Trimming shortened V by 3 bases and J by 4 bases, and 6 bases separated the two germline ends. This CDR3 comprises 12 residues. The CDR3 DNA reads as TGTGCCAGCAGTTTGGTCGGCTATGGCTACACCTTC. Its translation is CASSLVGYGYTF.

This clone was counted once. The V gene is TRBV5-1, the J gene TRBJ1-3, with D hard to call. Germline V CDR1 and CDR2: SGHRS, YFSETQ. Trimming pared 0 bases from V and 0 bases from J, leaving 7 bases between. The CDR3 is 15 residues long. This CDR3 reads CASSLGQDSGNTIYF. The CDR3, as DNA: TGCGCCAGCAGCTTGGGGCAGGACTCTGGAAACACCATATATTTT.

This chain links TRBV3-1 (or the pseudogene TRBV3-2) with TRBJ1-1; no clear D. Germline V gives CDR1 LGHDT, CDR2 YNNKEL (reference sequence). The CDR3 covers 15 residues. V dropped 1 base and J dropped 1 base, with 10 bases sitting between them. Here the CDR3 DNA reads TGTGCCAGCAGCCAAGCAGAGGCCGGGAACACTGAAGCTTTCTTT. It specifies CASSQAEAGNTEAFF.

The CDR3 region has the DNA TGTGCCAGCTCACCCGGGAACTCCTACAATGAGCAGTTCTTC. This gives the protein CASSPGNSYNEQFF. The rearrangement joins TRBV18 to TRBJ2-1, with D possibly being TRBD2 (5 bases). The CDR3 loop spans 14 amino acids. Germline lookup yields CDR1 KGHSH and CDR2 LQKENI. V lost 3 bases and J lost 0, with 6 bases in between.

The genes are TRBV7-2 and TRBJ2-7, with TRBD2 matching over 12 bases. This CDR3 has 16 residues. CDR1 is SGHTA and CDR2 is FQGNSA in the germline V gene. V gave up 0 bases and J gave up 6 bases; unmatched junction bases: 6. CDR3 bases: TGTGCCAGCAGCTTAGCCCCTCAACTAGCGGGAGGCGAGCAGTACTTC. Translation gives CASSLAPQLAGGEQYF. Together with reference TRBV7-2 and TRBJ2-7, the CDR3 gives the full variable domain: GAGVSQSPSNKVTEKGKDVELRCDPISGHTALYWYRQSLGQGLEFLIYFQGNSAPDKSGLPSDRFSAERTGGSVSTLTIQRTQQEDSAVYLCASSLAPQLAGGEQYFGPGTRLTVT.

V gene TRBV7-3 combines with J gene TRBJ1-3; 7 positions agree with TRBD1. Germline CDR1 SGHTA, CDR2 FQGTGA. The CDR3 extends over 15 amino acids. V dropped 4 bases and J dropped 0; count of bases not matched to a gene: 3. The CDR3 region is CASSSTGSSGNTIYF. The DNA for the CDR3 is TGTGCCAGCAGCTCGACAGGGAGCTCTGGAAACACCATATATTTT.

The chain links TRBV10-3 to TRBJ1-1; 7 nucleotides match TRBD1. The CDR3 is 12 residues long. The V gene end was trimmed by 6 bases and the J gene end by 7 bases; junction bases not matched to a gene: 5. Germline V CDR1 and CDR2: ENHRY, SYGVKD. CDR3: CAISPAGGEAFF. CDR3 sequence (DNA): TGTGCCATCAGCCCCGCAGGGGGTGAAGCTTTCTTT.

The chain has TRBV29-1 and TRBJ2-5, with a tentative D call TRBD2 (6 bases). This CDR3 comprises 14 residues. Germline CDR1 is SQVTM and CDR2 is ANQGSEA. The V and J ends lost 4 bases and 4 bases respectively, with 16 bases between them. The CDR3 region is CSVGSPPGRETQYF. The CDR3 DNA is TGCAGCGTTGGGTCACCGCCCGGGAGAGAGACCCAGTACTTC.

This clone was picked up a small number of times. This sequence joins TRBV27 and TRBJ2-1; D ambiguous. This CDR3 is built from 14 residues. CDR1 and CDR2 from the germline V gene are MNHEY and SMNVEV (reference sequence). The V end lost 2 bases, the J end lost 7 bases, and 12 bases lay between the germline ends. CDR3 nucleotides: TGTGCCAGCAGTTTAGTGTCTCCTCTGAATGAGCAGTTCTTC. Its protein is CASSLVSPLNEQFF.

The V call is TRBV7-6, the J call TRBJ2-3; the match to TRBD2 covers 14 bases. V shed 5 bases, J shed 6 bases, and the junction held 4 bases outside the gene matches. The germline CDR1 and CDR2 sequences are SGHVS and FNYEAQ. The CDR3 sequence is 15 residues long. DNA of the CDR3: TGTGCCAGCAGCCTGGGACTAGCGGGGGTGGATACGCAGTATTTT. It codes for CASSLGLAGVDTQYF.

The gene calls are TRBV14 and TRBJ1-2; D remains unclear. CDR1 is SGHDN, CDR2 FVKESK, per germline. Between the trimmed V and J ends, which lost 1 base and 2 bases, there was a span of 8 bases. CDR3 length equals 14 residues. For the CDR3, the DNA is TGTGCCAGCAGCCAAGCGGGTACCAACTATGGCTACACCTTC. This sequence encodes CASSQAGTNYGYTF.

The CDR3 nucleotides read TGTGCCAGCAGTTTAGCTGTAACTGAAGCTTTCTTT. It encodes CASSLAVTEAFF. V and J are TRBV12-3 or TRBV12-4 and TRBJ1-1; D is undetermined. V shed 0 bases and J shed 5 bases, with 4 bases lying between them. The CDR3 consists of 12 residues.

The chain links TRBV7-2 to TRBJ1-5; 8 nucleotides line up with TRBD1. The germline V gene encodes CDR1 SGHTA and CDR2 FQGNSA. V shed 5 bases, J shed 4 bases, and the junction held 4 bases outside the gene matches. The CDR3 runs 14 residues. The CDR3 DNA reads TGTGCCAGCAGCCCCACAGGGGGTAATCAGCCCCAGCATTTT. Translated: CASSPTGGNQPQHF.

V gene TRBV10-3 combines with J gene TRBJ1-1; 8 nucleotides agree with TRBD1. The CDR3 consists of 14 residues. Looked up from germline, CDR1 is ENHRY and CDR2 is SYGVKD. J gave up 1 base and V 11 bases, and 9 bases lay outside the gene matches. The CDR3 DNA reads TGTGCCCTTAGGACAGGGAGTGGGAACACTGAAGCTTTCTTT. Amino acid sequence: CALRTGSGNTEAFF.

V usage is TRBV9 and J usage is TRBJ2-7; D might be TRBD1 (5 bases). The CDR3 totals 14 residues. Germline values: CDR1 SGDLS, CDR2 YYNGEE. Trimming removed 4 bases from V and 7 bases from J, with 18 bases in between. The CDR3 bases are TGTGCCAGCAGCAGGGGTTCGATCCTCTGGGAGCAGTACTTC. It specifies CASSRGSILWEQYF.

This sequence joins TRBV6-5 and TRBJ1-2; the D gene is possibly TRBD1 (5 bases). This CDR3 is built from 13 residues. The germline V gene has CDR1 MNHEY and CDR2 SVGAGI. V was cut by 2 bases and J by 2 bases, with 6 bases left in between. CDR3 protein: CASSYGGNYGYTF. CDR3 coding DNA: TGTGCCAGCAGTTACGGGGGGAACTATGGCTACACCTTC.